The 10 T cell receptor beta chains given below trace back to one sample, sequenced in a study of blood T cell repertoires in COVID-19. Sequencing used immunoSEQ multiplex PCR; TCRdb keeps in-frame clones, though not all of them. The sample carries approximately 350,000 clones, around four fifths recorded once. The specimen sequenced was peripheral blood. Receptors originate from a man in his thirties or forties with active or convalescent COVID-19.

The chain couples TRBV6-2 or TRBV6-3 to TRBJ2-1; TRBD2 is a possible D gene (5 bases). Trimming stripped 2 bases from V and 4 bases from J, with 21 bases between. The CDR3 totals 18 residues. Looked up from germline, CDR1 is MNHEY and CDR2 is SVGEGT. This CDR3 reads CASSYPLRPRGLYNEQFF. CDR3 in DNA: TGTGCCAGCAGTTACCCCCTAAGGCCTCGGGGTCTTTACAATGAGCAGTTCTTC.

The V and J genes are TRBV27 and TRBJ1-1; 7 bases are a match to TRBD1. CDR3 length: 15 amino acids. Germline V gene sequence: CDR1 MNHEY, CDR2 SMNVEV (reference sequence). V shed 4 bases, J shed 1 base, and the junction held 6 bases outside the gene matches. For the CDR3, the DNA is TGTGCCAGCAGTTCCCGACAGGGATGGAACACTGAAGCTTTCTTT. This codes for CASSSRQGWNTEAFF.

The V gene is TRBV9, the J gene TRBJ2-3; 8 bases are shared with TRBD2. Unmatched junction bases numbered 7, after V lost 3 bases and J lost 1 base. The CDR3 spans 16 residues. The germline CDR1 and CDR2 sequences are SGDLS and YYNGEE. The CDR3 DNA is TGTGCCAGCAGCGCCAGAACACTAGCGGGCACAGATACGCAGTATTTT. The encoded protein is CASSARTLAGTDTQYF.

The J gene is TRBJ2-7, the V gene TRBV6-5; 10 bases fit TRBD1. J gave up 6 bases and V 10 bases, and 9 bases lay outside the gene matches. The germline gives CDR1 MNHEY, CDR2 SVGAGI. The CDR3 has 13 residues. CDR3 in DNA: TGTGCCACCGTCAGGACAGGGGGAGGCGAGCAGTACTTC. It is translated as CATVRTGGGEQYF.

V usage is TRBV7-9 and J usage is TRBJ1-6; no clear D gene. Germline CDR1 and CDR2: SEHNR and FQNEAQ (reference sequence). The CDR3 has 14 amino acids. Between the trimmed V and J ends, which lost 5 bases and 7 bases, there was a span of 12 bases. The CDR3: CASSPDGYNSPLHF. The CDR3 DNA reads as TGTGCCAGCAGCCCCGACGGGTACAATTCACCCCTCCACTTT. The variable domain in full, completed from reference TRBV7-9 and TRBJ1-6, reads DTGVSQNPRHKITKRGQNVTFRCDPISEHNRLYWYRQTLGQGPEFLTYFQNEAQLEKSRLLSDRFSAERPKGSFSTLEIQRTEQGDSAMYLCASSPDGYNSPLHFGNGTRLTVT.

There are a few counts of this clone. V gene TRBV4-3 combines with J gene TRBJ1-4; D not certain. This CDR3 comprises 16 residues. Germline assignment: CDR1 LGHNA and CDR2 YSLEER. Trimming shortened V by 0 bases and J by 5 bases, and 13 bases separated the two germline ends. The CDR3 here is CASSQDAAGGNEKLFF. The CDR3 nucleotides read TGCGCCAGCAGCCAAGATGCTGCAGGCGGGAATGAAAAACTGTTTTTT.

This chain uses TRBV6-5 with TRBJ1-1, with a tentative D call TRBD1 (5 bases). Trimming took 11 bases from V and 3 from J, leaving 16 bases between them. Germline values: CDR1 MNHEY, CDR2 SVGAGI. The CDR3 runs 13 residues. The CDR3 coding sequence is TGTGCCGGCCTGGGACGCGGGGACACTGAAGCTTTCTTT. Translation: CAGLGRGDTEAFF.

The chain combines TRBV10-2 with TRBJ1-5; a possible D gene is TRBD1 (6 bases). The CDR3 contains 14 residues. V was trimmed by 10 bases and J by 2 bases, leaving 15 bases between them. Germline V gene sequence: CDR1 WSHSY, CDR2 SAAADI. DNA for the CDR3: TGCGCCACCCTCGCGGGGGCGGGCAATCAGCCCCAGCATTTT. Translated: CATLAGAGNQPQHF.

The table lists this clone with a few counts. The rearrangement links TRBV3-1 (or the pseudogene TRBV3-2) to TRBJ1-2; a possible D gene is TRBD1 (5 bases). Germline-derived CDR1 and CDR2 are LGHDT and YNNKEL (reference sequence). CDR3 size: 15 residues. Trimming cost V 3 bases and J 2 bases, with 13 bases left between them. CDR3 nucleotide sequence: TGTGCCAGCAGCCAGTATGGGGAGGGGAACTATGGCTACACCTTC. Its translation is CASSQYGEGNYGYTF.

The table lists this clone with a count of one. CDR3 in amino acids: CASSMVAGKETQYF. CDR3 bases: TGTGCCAGTAGTATGGTAGCGGGAAAAGAGACCCAGTACTTC. The chain uses TRBV19 and TRBJ2-5, with 8 bases aligning to TRBD2. V was clipped by 3 bases and J by 3 bases; unmatched bases: 3. Germline V gene lookup returns CDR1 LNHDA and CDR2 SQIVND (reference sequence). The CDR3 contains 14 residues.